This TCR beta chain was captured by sequencing in a study of OX40 agonist ivuxolimab in advanced cancers. Background for the entire study: Ivuxolimab was an agonistic, fully human IgG2 monoclonal antibody directed against OX40 (CD134), a costimulatory receptor. Intravenous ivuxolimab was administered to patients every 2 weeks at six dose levels: 0.01, 0.1, 0.3, 1.5, 3 and 10 mg/kg. Peripheral TCRbeta sequencing aimed to test whether ivuxolimab altered TCR sequence diversity and caused clonal T-cell expansion. Prior anti-PD-1, anti-PD-L1 or anti-CTLA-4 therapy was permitted, and checkpoint inhibitors had been received by less than 45% of dose-escalation patients. Partial responses were achieved by three dose-escalation patients, of whom one had hepatocellular carcinoma and two had cutaneous melanoma. Of the 50 to 55 dose-escalation patients, hepatocellular carcinoma was present in about 19, melanoma in approximately 15, renal cell carcinoma in 9 and head and neck cancer in 9. The paper reports the monotherapy dose-escalation portion (N of about 50 patients) of the phase I ivuxolimab trial. The dose-escalation cohort was about 83% male with a mean age of approximately 60 years, ranging from 23 to 79.

Genomic DNA was isolated from the sorted cells so that the TCRbeta CDR3 region could be sequenced. The immunoSEQ Assay was used for sequencing of TCRbeta CDR3 regions. TCRdb carries this immuneACCESS record with in-frame sequences only. Its versions omit some clonotypes, under half of them owing to an unresolved V gene in the studies checked, with the rest unexplained. Counted in this sample were tens of thousands of clones; 85% to 90% of them appeared once. Approximately 11% of the sample rests with the top ten. This clone registers as medium-sized (0.01 to 0.1%) within its sample. Its antigen remains undetermined. Base qualities are not recorded, but no much larger clone differs from it by a single base. Patients with autoimmune disease history or receiving systemic immunosuppression were excluded from the trial. Peripheral blood for TCR sequencing was collected from all dose cohorts at baseline, on cycle 4 day 1, and on cycle 7 day 1. Samples were obtained from an open-label, multicenter, first-in-human phase I dose-escalation trial of ivuxolimab. The trial enrolled adults with locally advanced or metastatic head and neck squamous cell, hepatocellular, melanoma or renal cell carcinoma. CD4+ and CD8+ T cells were sorted separately from peripheral blood before TCR sequencing.

Paper-wide results and their limitations: Low levels of normalized T-cell clonal expansion were also seen in some patients who did not respond. Clonal expansion of both CD4+ and CD8+ blood T cells was observed from baseline to week 6 at doses 0.1 to 3.0 mg/kg. Antigen specificity was not determined for the clonally expanded peripheral T cells. After ivuxolimab, expanded clones were on average more numerous among CD8+ T cells than among CD4+ T cells. In partial responders in the 0.1-3.0 mg/kg groups, normalized peripheral clonal expansion was found to be among the lowest, especially among CD8+ T cells.

Germline trimming: 6 bases from V, 10 bases from J; junction bases outside gene matches: 11. Including the terminal cysteine and phenylalanine, the CDR3 comprises 13 residues. Of all the DNA, just the CDR3 is kept, 39 bases in frame from base 1. Per the germline V gene (reference sequence), MNHEY is the CDR1 and SMNVEV is the CDR2. The receptor was isolated from an adult with an advanced solid tumor such as melanoma, head and neck, liver or kidney cancer. Sequencing was performed on CD4+ or CD8+ T cells sorted from blood, taken in a trial of the OX40 agonist ivuxolimab. This receptor chain uses TRBV27 and TRBJ1-2, and TRBD1 aligns with 7 junction nucleotides. The CDR3 is CASRWAGGTAYTF. The sequenced DNA: TGTGCCAGCAGGTGGGCAGGGGGAACCGCCTACACCTTC.